The present T cell receptor beta chain was sequenced within a study of control samples from healthy donors and cancer patients. TCRdb's copy holds only in-frame clones and misses some; the assay was immunoSEQ multiplex PCR. The sample holds approximately 110,000 clones; over 75% are singletons and the top ten take roughly 4.5%. The V end lost 5 bases, the J end lost 5 bases, and 19 bases lay between the germline ends. The CDR3 is made up of 17 amino acids. Germline CDR1 LNHDA, CDR2 SQIVND (reference sequence). The specimen sequenced was blood. The TCR sequence derives from a human donor in good health. The donor label of this sample is uncertain. V usage is TRBV19 and J usage is TRBJ1-6; weak D call: TRBD1 (6 bases). CDR3 residues: CASSPLLLGGNNSPLHF. The CDR3 DNA is TGTGCCAGTAGTCCGCTCCTCCTTGGGGGCAATAATTCACCCCTCCACTTT.